Described below is a single TCR beta chain sequence and its context. The treatment is: treatment-naive control, cytoreductive nephrectomy. The sample originates from a study of radiation and T cells in renal cell carcinoma. The germline gives CDR1 DFQATT, CDR2 SNEGSKA (reference sequence). V lost 7 bases, J lost 7 bases, and 5 bases lay in between. This CDR3 spans 8 amino acids. TCRdb's copy holds only in-frame clones and misses some; the assay was immunoSEQ multiplex PCR. The data hold around 18,000 clones, with 55% to 75% observed a single time. This specimen was tumor tissue, taken from a patient whose treatment was nephrectomy without radiotherapy. The source of this sequence is a man aged 40-49 years with renal cell carcinoma. The chain has TRBV20-1 and TRBJ2-7; D is uncertain. The CDR3 coding sequence is TGCAGTGATAGGGAGCAGTACTTC. It specifies CSDREQYF.